The 4 T cell receptor beta chains given below trace back to one sample, sequenced in a study of PD-1 blockade in mismatch repair-deficient tumors. Sequencing used immunoSEQ multiplex PCR; TCRdb keeps in-frame clones, though not all of them. This sample carries fewer than 45,000 clones, around 83% of them seen once, and the ten largest clones take 3.5% to 4%. This specimen consisted of peripheral blood, obtained about 76 weeks after starting pembrolizumab. The receptors originated from an adult with mismatch repair-deficient cancer.

V usage is TRBV7-6 and J usage is TRBJ1-1; D perhaps matches TRBD1 (5 bases). Germline assignment: CDR1 SGHVS and CDR2 FNYEAQ. CDR3 length: 14 residues. V dropped 5 bases and J dropped 10 bases, with 20 bases sitting between them. CDR3 amino acids: CASSPRAGGGAAFF. The CDR3, as DNA: TGTGCCAGCAGCCCCCGGGCGGGTGGGGGAGCAGCTTTCTTT.

The chain recombines TRBV30 with TRBJ1-5; D is undetermined. From germline, CDR1 is GTSNPN and CDR2 SVGIG (reference sequence). This CDR3 has 15 amino acids. V was clipped by 1 base and J by 0 bases, with 10 bases between them. The CDR3 nucleotides are TGTGCCTGGAGTGGTGGAACGTCTAGCAATCAGCCCCAGCATTTT. Its protein is CAWSGGTSSNQPQHF.

The V call is TRBV6-6, the J call TRBJ2-3, with a possible D match to TRBD2 (6 bases). The CDR3 is made up of 15 amino acids. Germline-derived CDR1 and CDR2 are MNHNY and SVGAGI (reference sequence). The V gene lost 5 bases and the J gene lost 4 bases, with 16 bases spanning the gap. CDR3 sequence: CASSPGLRWADTQYF. The CDR3 DNA reads as TGTGCCAGCAGTCCGGGACTCAGATGGGCAGATACGCAGTATTTT.

The chain has TRBV27 and TRBJ2-4; D unclear. The CDR3 is made up of 15 amino acids. Between the trimmed V and J ends, which lost 0 bases and 0 bases, there was a span of 6 bases. Germline V lookup: CDR1 MNHEY, CDR2 SMNVEV (reference sequence). The CDR3 sequence is CASSLSWGAKNIQYF. CDR3 DNA: TGTGCCAGCAGTTTATCGTGGGGAGCCAAAAACATTCAGTACTTC.